This TCR beta chain was sequenced in a study of blood T cell repertoires in COVID-19. For the study at large: Spain, Italy and the United States supplied samples that represented acute and convalescent COVID-19.

This CDR3 is 17 amino acids long. In germline, CDR1 is SNHLY, CDR2 FYNNEI. V shed 8 bases and J shed 0 bases, with 20 bases lying between them. In the authors' workflow: The assay estimated nucleated cells by amplifying reference gene primers. Only in-frame clones appear in the TCRdb table, and some are missing; sequencing was by immunoSEQ multiplex PCR. From that table come the V and J calls and clone size; the DNA was used to work out D and trimming. Of about 130,000 clones listed, about four fifths are singletons. The sequence derives from a woman of 80 years or more with acute or convalescent COVID-19. J is TRBJ1-5 and V is TRBV2; weak D call: TRBD1 (6 bases). Input material: peripheral blood. CDR3 sequence: CASRLGGGLYSNQPQHF. The CDR3 nucleotides read TGTGCCAGCCGTTTGGGGGGGGGCCTGTATAGCAATCAGCCCCAGCATTTT.